This is a list of T cell receptor beta chains from one sample in a study of shared clonotypes between healthy human individuals. Sequencing was performed with immunoSEQ multiplex PCR; in TCRdb, only in-frame clones are kept and a portion is missing. The sample gives about 2.4 million clones, approximately 93% of which show up once; around 0.37% is in the top ten. The source material was naive CD4+ T cells from PBMCs. The receptors derive from a man between 18 and 29 years old in good health. Some clones in this sample may be carry-over from other donors' samples. The CDR3 runs from the conserved cysteine through the conserved F or W. A D gene is named only where the DNA matches it firmly. The size of a clone is reported for some rows only, either as once, few or many, or as a class for expanded clones.

abundance	d_gene	v_gene	j_gene	CDR3nt	CDR3aa
.	.	TRBV27	TRBJ1-2	TGTGCCAGCAGCCCACGGGGGGCGAGGGGCTACACCTTC	CASSPRGARGYTF
.	.	TRBV6-6	TRBJ1-5	TGTGCCAGCAGTCCAGACGAACTCAGGGATCAGCCCCAGCATTTT	CASSPDELRDQPQHF
.	TRBD1	TRBV11-1	TRBJ2-4	TGTGCCAGCAGCTTAGAAGGGGGCGGCGGAAACATTCAGTACTTC	CASSLEGGGGNIQYF
.	.	TRBV28	TRBJ1-4	TGTGCCAGCAGTTCAGTCCGGGGAGCTAATGAAAAACTGTTTTTT	CASSSVRGANEKLFF
.	.	TRBV18	TRBJ1-2	TGTGCCAGCTCACCAACCTCCACCCGGGGAGCTAACTATGGCTACACCTTC	CASSPTSTRGANYGYTF
once	TRBD2	TRBV5-1	TRBJ2-2	TGCGCCAGCAGCTCTCGGGAGGGCGACACCGGGGAGCTGTTTTTT	CASSSREGDTGELFF
.	.	TRBV6-1	TRBJ2-7	TGTGCCAGCACCCTTTTAATGGCGCAGGGCTACGAGCAGTACTTC	CASTLLMAQGYEQYF
.	.	TRBV28	TRBJ2-1	TGTGCCAGCAGCGAGGCCGCCAGGGAATACAATGAGCAGTTCTTC	CASSEAAREYNEQFF
.	.	TRBV4-1	TRBJ2-5	TGCGCCAGCAGCCAAACGAGGGTGGGGGAGACCCAGTACTTC	CASSQTRVGETQYF
.	TRBD2	TRBV15	TRBJ2-5	TGTGCCACCAGCAGGGCCGGACTAGCGGGGGGAGGGACCCAGTACTTC	CATSRAGLAGGGTQYF
.	.	TRBV7-9	TRBJ2-2	TGTGCCAGCAGCTTAGAGATCACCGGGGAGCTGTTTTTT	CASSLEITGELFF
.	.	TRBV5-1	TRBJ2-3	TGCGCCAGCAGACTCGGGGGAGCTGGCACAGATACGCAGTATTTT	CASRLGGAGTDTQYF
.	.	TRBV5-1	TRBJ2-5	TGCGCCAGCAGCGGACAGCCTGGGGAGACCCAGTACTTC	CASSGQPGETQYF
.	.	TRBV30	TRBJ1-6	TGTGCCTGGGGGACGTCGGGTAATTCACCCCTCCACTTT	CAWGTSGNSPLHF
once	.	TRBV2	TRBJ1-2	TGTGCCAGCAGCGAACAGGGTCTCTATGGCTACACCTTC	CASSEQGLYGYTF
.	TRBD2	TRBV6-1	TRBJ2-1	TGTGCCAGCAGTCCTAGCGGGAGGGCCTACAATGAGCAGTTCTTC	CASSPSGRAYNEQFF
.	.	TRBV5-6	TRBJ2-3	TGTGCCAGCAGCTTGTATTCCGGGAGCACAGATACGCAGTATTTT	CASSLYSGSTDTQYF
.	.	TRBV5-1	TRBJ2-5	TGCGCCAGCAGCACTGGAGGGGGCTGGGAGACCCAGTACTTC	CASSTGGGWETQYF
.	.	TRBV19	TRBJ2-3	TGTGCCAGTAGTATAGAAGGGGCAACAGATACGCAGTATTTT	CASSIEGATDTQYF
.	TRBD1	TRBV6-5	TRBJ2-5	TGTGCCAGCAGTTACACAGGACAGGGGGCATGGGAGACCCAGTACTTC	CASSYTGQGAWETQYF
.	.	TRBV11-2	TRBJ1-2	TGTGCCAGCAGCCATAGAGGCCAGCAGACTAACTATGGCTACACCTTC	CASSHRGQQTNYGYTF
.	.	TRBV7-2	TRBJ1-2	TGTGCCAGCAGCTTAGACAAAAGGCAGGGCTACACCTTC	CASSLDKRQGYTF
.	TRBD1	TRBV7-3	TRBJ2-5	TGTGCCAGCAGCAAAAAAGGACCGGGACAGCAATATTCCTGGGGGGAGACCCAGTACTTC	CASSKKGPGQQYSWGETQYF
.	.	TRBV18	TRBJ1-2	TGTGCCAGCTCACCAAGTTCGGTCCAGTATGGCTACACCTTC	CASSPSSVQYGYTF
.	TRBD2	TRBV7-2	TRBJ2-1	TGTGCCAGCAGCTTAGTGACTAGCAAATTTGCCAATGAGCAGTTCTTC	CASSLVTSKFANEQFF
.	TRBD2	TRBV9	TRBJ2-2	TGTGCCAGCAGCGCGCTAGCGGGGAACACCGGGGAGCTGTTTTTT	CASSALAGNTGELFF
.	.	TRBV28	TRBJ2-3	TGTGCCAGCGTAGGGGTACGCACAGATACGCAGTATTTT	CASVGVRTDTQYF
.	.	TRBV6-6	TRBJ2-3	TGTGCCAGCAGTTCTTCAGGGGCCAGGGATACGCAGTATTTT	CASSSSGARDTQYF
.	.	TRBV14	TRBJ2-7	TGTGCCAGCAGTTTTCTACTGGGCTACGAGCAGTACTTC	CASSFLLGYEQYF
.	TRBD1	TRBV5-4	TRBJ2-1	TGTGCCAGCAGCTGGGGGACAGGGGAGGGCAATGAGCAGTTCTTC	CASSWGTGEGNEQFF
.	.	TRBV18	TRBJ1-3	TGTGCCAGCTCACCGTTCGGACAGCCCGGAAACACCATATATTTT	CASSPFGQPGNTIYF
.	.	TRBV28	TRBJ1-5	TGTGCCAGCAGTTTAAGGGGCCCGGTCCGTAATCAGCCCCAGCATTTT	CASSLRGPVRNQPQHF
.	.	TRBV7-3	TRBJ2-2	TGTGCCAGCAGCCCCCGGCAGGGGTCAGCCACCGGGGAGCTGTTTTTT	CASSPRQGSATGELFF
.	.	TRBV5-4	TRBJ2-2	TGTGCCAGCAGCACGCCGAATTCAAACACCGGGGAGCTGTTTTTT	CASSTPNSNTGELFF
.	.	TRBV5-1	TRBJ2-5	TGCGCCAGCAGCTTGGATCGGGAAACCCAGTACTTC	CASSLDRETQYF
once	.	TRBV6-5	TRBJ2-3	TGTGCTCACGGGATCACAGATACGCAGTATTTT	CAHGITDTQYF
.	.	TRBV7-3	TRBJ2-7	TGTGCCAGCAGCCTCAGCTCCCCGTCCCCCTACGAGCAGTACTTC	CASSLSSPSPYEQYF
.	.	TRBV19	TRBJ1-2	TGTGCCAGTAGTATAGCCGGACAGTATGGCTACACCTTC	CASSIAGQYGYTF
.	.	TRBV5-6	TRBJ2-3	TGTGCCAGCAAGGGGTACGGGGGCTTGGATACGCAGTATTTT	CASKGYGGLDTQYF